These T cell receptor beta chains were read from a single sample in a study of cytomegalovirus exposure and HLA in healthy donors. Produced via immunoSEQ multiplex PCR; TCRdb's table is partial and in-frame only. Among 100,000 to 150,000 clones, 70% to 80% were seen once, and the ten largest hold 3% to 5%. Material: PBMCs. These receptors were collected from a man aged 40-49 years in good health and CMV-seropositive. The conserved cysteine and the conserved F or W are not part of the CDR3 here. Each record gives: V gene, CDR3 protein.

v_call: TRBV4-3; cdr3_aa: ASSRAGGNHNEQF
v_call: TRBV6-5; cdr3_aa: ASSYASGRVYNEQF
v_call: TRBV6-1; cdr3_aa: ASSDGHFFSDTEAF
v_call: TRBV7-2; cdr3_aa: ASSLEGTGGEETQY
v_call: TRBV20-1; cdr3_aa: SASQNTEAF
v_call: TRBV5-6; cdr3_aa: ASSSPSGGPSYEQY
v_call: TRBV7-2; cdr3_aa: ASSEDREENPEAF
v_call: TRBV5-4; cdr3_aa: ASSLNQKNTEAF
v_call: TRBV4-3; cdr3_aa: ASSQDRTRSYEQY
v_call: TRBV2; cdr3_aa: ASSAKGLAIYNEQF
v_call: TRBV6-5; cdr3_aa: ASSYSGGQETQY
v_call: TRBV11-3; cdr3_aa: ASSLNGGTETQY
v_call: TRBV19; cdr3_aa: ASSMILAGVNEQF
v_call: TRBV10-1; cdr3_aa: ASSRDRGAEQY